This is a list of T cell receptor beta chains from one sample in a study of STAT3 mutations in large granular lymphocyte leukemia. Libraries were prepared by immunoSEQ multiplex PCR; TCRdb keeps only in-frame clonotypes and omits some of them. The data hold under 35,000 clones, with approximately 86% observed a single time. The source material was peripheral blood mononuclear cells. Receptor source: a man aged 55 to 69 with T-cell large granular lymphocyte leukemia. Some clones in this sample may be carry-over from other donors' samples. The CDR3 runs from the conserved cysteine through the conserved F or W. A D gene is named only where the DNA matches it firmly. Part of the rows lack a size; the others show once, few, many or a class for expanded clones.

J gene: TRBJ2-7; D gene: TRBD2; clone size: .; V gene: TRBV15; CDR3 DNA: TGTGCCACCAGCGGGACTAGCTCCTACGAGCAGTACTTC; CDR3 protein: CATSGTSSYEQYF
J gene: TRBJ2-3; D gene: TRBD2; clone size: .; V gene: TRBV7-9; CDR3 DNA: TGTGCCAGCAGCCCTCGGACTAGGAAGGGTAATACGCAGTATTTT; CDR3 protein: CASSPRTRKGNTQYF
J gene: TRBJ1-1; D gene: TRBD1; clone size: .; V gene: TRBV6-5; CDR3 DNA: TGTGCCAGCAGGCCCACAGGGGTGAGTGAAGCTTTCTTT; CDR3 protein: CASRPTGVSEAFF
J gene: TRBJ1-1; D gene: TRBD1; clone size: .; V gene: TRBV28; CDR3 DNA: TGTGCCACCGTTACAGGGGACACTGAAGCTTTCTTT; CDR3 protein: CATVTGDTEAFF
J gene: TRBJ2-5; D gene: .; clone size: once; V gene: TRBV27; CDR3 DNA: TGTGCCAGCAGTTTTTGGGGAGAGACCCAGTACTTC; CDR3 protein: CASSFWGETQYF
J gene: TRBJ2-5; D gene: .; clone size: few; V gene: TRBV7-8; CDR3 DNA: TGTGCCAGCAGCTCGGAAGAGACCCAGTACTTC; CDR3 protein: CASSSEETQYF
J gene: TRBJ1-2; D gene: .; clone size: .; V gene: TRBV28; CDR3 DNA: TGTGCCAGCAGTTTAATTCTTGATGTGATCTATGGCTACACCTTC; CDR3 protein: CASSLILDVIYGYTF
J gene: TRBJ1-5; D gene: .; clone size: .; V gene: TRBV7-9; CDR3 DNA: TGTGCCAGCAGCCCCATCGGGGCCACTCAGCCCCAGCATTTT; CDR3 protein: CASSPIGATQPQHF
J gene: TRBJ2-7; D gene: .; clone size: .; V gene: TRBV27; CDR3 DNA: TGTGCCAGCAGTACACTCGGGAGCCCAGCAGGGGAGCAGTACTTC; CDR3 protein: CASSTLGSPAGEQYF
J gene: TRBJ2-7; D gene: .; clone size: once; V gene: TRBV30; CDR3 DNA: TGTGCCTGGAGTGCCCACGGGACATTCCATATTTCAACCTACGAGCAGTACTTC; CDR3 protein: CAWSAHGTFHISTYEQYF
J gene: TRBJ2-7; D gene: TRBD1; clone size: few; V gene: TRBV9; CDR3 DNA: TGTGCCAGCAGCCAGGGGGCAGGGTGGGACGAGCAGTACTTC; CDR3 protein: CASSQGAGWDEQYF
J gene: TRBJ1-1; D gene: .; clone size: .; V gene: TRBV5-6; CDR3 DNA: TGTGCCAGCAGAACAGGGTTCCCCGAAGCTTTCTTT; CDR3 protein: CASRTGFPEAFF
J gene: TRBJ1-3; D gene: .; clone size: few; V gene: TRBV5-1; CDR3 DNA: TGCGCCAGCAGCCCCACGGGACCCTCCTCTGGAAACACCATATATTTT; CDR3 protein: CASSPTGPSSGNTIYF
J gene: TRBJ1-4; D gene: .; clone size: .; V gene: TRBV30; CDR3 DNA: TGTGCCTGGAGCCGGGGCAGGACGAATGAAAAACTGTTTTTT; CDR3 protein: CAWSRGRTNEKLFF
J gene: TRBJ1-1; D gene: .; clone size: once; V gene: TRBV28; CDR3 DNA: TGTGCCAGCAGTTTATACCGGGGAGGGGAAGCTTTCTTT; CDR3 protein: CASSLYRGGEAFF
J gene: TRBJ1-5; D gene: TRBD1; clone size: .; V gene: TRBV5-1; CDR3 DNA: TGCGCCAGCAGCACCGGGACAGGGAGGAATCAGCCCCAGCATTTT; CDR3 protein: CASSTGTGRNQPQHF
J gene: TRBJ2-3; D gene: .; clone size: .; V gene: TRBV30; CDR3 DNA: TGTGCCTGGAGTGTCGGACAGAATAGTTGGACAGATACGCAGTATTTT; CDR3 protein: CAWSVGQNSWTDTQYF
J gene: TRBJ2-5; D gene: .; clone size: .; V gene: TRBV11-2; CDR3 DNA: TGTGCCAGCAGCTTAGCTTATCAAGAGACCCAGTACTTC; CDR3 protein: CASSLAYQETQYF
J gene: TRBJ2-7; D gene: .; clone size: .; V gene: TRBV20-1; CDR3 DNA: TGCAGTGCTAGAGTTGAGTCCGAGCAGTACTTC; CDR3 protein: CSARVESEQYF
J gene: TRBJ1-1; D gene: .; clone size: .; V gene: TRBV30; CDR3 DNA: TGTGCCTGGAATACAGCGAACACTGAAGCTTTCTTT; CDR3 protein: CAWNTANTEAFF
J gene: TRBJ2-1; D gene: .; clone size: .; V gene: TRBV5-1; CDR3 DNA: TGCGCCAGCAGGGAGAGTACCGGCTCCTACAATGAGCAGTTCTTC; CDR3 protein: CASRESTGSYNEQFF
J gene: TRBJ1-4; D gene: .; clone size: .; V gene: TRBV5-1; CDR3 DNA: TGCGCCAGCAGCCTGTCGGGGGTACCTAATGAAAAACTGTTTTTT; CDR3 protein: CASSLSGVPNEKLFF
J gene: TRBJ1-1; D gene: .; clone size: .; V gene: TRBV5-1; CDR3 DNA: TGCGCCAGCAGCGTCGAGGGACCTGAAGCTTTCTTT; CDR3 protein: CASSVEGPEAFF
J gene: TRBJ1-2; D gene: .; clone size: .; V gene: TRBV19; CDR3 DNA: TGTGCCAGTAGTAAGCAGCCCTATTATGGCTACACCTTC; CDR3 protein: CASSKQPYYGYTF
J gene: TRBJ2-5; D gene: .; clone size: .; V gene: TRBV18; CDR3 DNA: TGTGCCAGCTCACCGCAGCAGGGGAGGTTGGAGACCCAGTACTTC; CDR3 protein: CASSPQQGRLETQYF
J gene: TRBJ2-1; D gene: .; clone size: .; V gene: TRBV11-2; CDR3 DNA: TGTGCCAGCAGCTTAGACAAACACAATGAGCAGTTCTTC; CDR3 protein: CASSLDKHNEQFF
J gene: TRBJ2-7; D gene: TRBD2; clone size: .; V gene: TRBV6-6; CDR3 DNA: TGTGCCAGCAGCCCCAGCGGGAGGCCGACCTACGAGCAGTACTTC; CDR3 protein: CASSPSGRPTYEQYF
J gene: TRBJ2-2; D gene: .; clone size: once; V gene: TRBV29-1; CDR3 DNA: TGCAGCGTTGGTAGGTTAGCGACGAACACCGGGGAGCTGTTTTTT; CDR3 protein: CSVGRLATNTGELFF
J gene: TRBJ2-7; D gene: TRBD2; clone size: .; V gene: TRBV9; CDR3 DNA: TGTGCCAGCAGCGTATCGACTAGCGGGAGCTACGAGCAGTACTTC; CDR3 protein: CASSVSTSGSYEQYF
J gene: TRBJ2-7; D gene: .; clone size: .; V gene: TRBV27; CDR3 DNA: TGTGCCAGCAGTACCATTATAGCGGCTTCCTACGAGCAGTACTTC; CDR3 protein: CASSTIIAASYEQYF
J gene: TRBJ1-2; D gene: .; clone size: .; V gene: TRBV9; CDR3 DNA: TGTGCCAGCAGCGTAGACCGGGCCCCTTTATGGGGCTACACCTTC; CDR3 protein: CASSVDRAPLWGYTF
J gene: TRBJ2-1; D gene: TRBD1; clone size: .; V gene: TRBV25-1; CDR3 DNA: TGTGCCAGCAGTGGAGGGACAGGGGCAGGCAATGAGCAGTTCTTC; CDR3 protein: CASSGGTGAGNEQFF
J gene: TRBJ1-4; D gene: .; clone size: .; V gene: TRBV5-4; CDR3 DNA: TGTGCCAGCAGCCGTCAGGGAGCAACTAATGAAAAACTGTTTTTT; CDR3 protein: CASSRQGATNEKLFF
J gene: TRBJ2-3; D gene: TRBD2; clone size: .; V gene: TRBV10-3; CDR3 DNA: TGTGCCATCAGTGGTCTAGCGGGGGTCACAGATACGCAGTATTTT; CDR3 protein: CAISGLAGVTDTQYF
J gene: TRBJ1-2; D gene: .; clone size: .; V gene: TRBV5-1; CDR3 DNA: TGCGCCAGCAGCTTGGGGGGGATCTACGGCTACACCTTC; CDR3 protein: CASSLGGIYGYTF
J gene: TRBJ2-3; D gene: .; clone size: .; V gene: TRBV18; CDR3 DNA: TGTGCCAGCTCAGTCATACAGGGTAGGGATACGCAGTATTTT; CDR3 protein: CASSVIQGRDTQYF
J gene: TRBJ1-5; D gene: TRBD1; clone size: .; V gene: TRBV12-5; CDR3 DNA: TGTGCTAGCCGACAGGGGAACAATCAGCCCCAGCATTTT; CDR3 protein: CASRQGNNQPQHF
J gene: TRBJ2-1; D gene: .; clone size: .; V gene: TRBV25-1; CDR3 DNA: TGTGCCAGCAGTCTAGCCCGTGGGGTCTTC; CDR3 protein: CASSLARGVF
J gene: TRBJ2-7; D gene: .; clone size: .; V gene: TRBV2; CDR3 DNA: TGTGCCAGCAGTGAAGGGTCAGCGCCCGACTACGAGCAGTACTTC; CDR3 protein: CASSEGSAPDYEQYF
J gene: TRBJ1-2; D gene: TRBD1; clone size: once; V gene: TRBV4-2; CDR3 DNA: TGTGCCAGCAGCCAAGATCTACCAGGGGGCCCTACTAACTATGGCTACACCTTC; CDR3 protein: CASSQDLPGGPTNYGYTF
J gene: TRBJ2-5; D gene: TRBD2; clone size: once; V gene: TRBV5-1; CDR3 DNA: TGCGCCAGCAGCTTGGTGGCTAGCGGGAGTTTAGAGACCCAGTACTTC; CDR3 protein: CASSLVASGSLETQYF
J gene: TRBJ2-7; D gene: .; clone size: few; V gene: TRBV30; CDR3 DNA: TGTGCCTGGACCCTAGAGGGTTCCGAGCAGTACTTC; CDR3 protein: CAWTLEGSEQYF
J gene: TRBJ2-1; D gene: TRBD2; clone size: .; V gene: TRBV7-9; CDR3 DNA: TGTGCCAGCAGCTTAGCCCTAGCGGGGTCTTACAATGAGCAGTTCTTC; CDR3 protein: CASSLALAGSYNEQFF
J gene: TRBJ1-6; D gene: .; clone size: .; V gene: TRBV6-6; CDR3 DNA: TGTGCCAGCAACCTCGGAGGGTCGAGGAATTCACCCCTCCACTTT; CDR3 protein: CASNLGGSRNSPLHF
J gene: TRBJ2-3; D gene: .; clone size: few; V gene: TRBV5-4; CDR3 DNA: TGTGCCACCCTCGACGCGGGTATATCCACAGATACGCAGTATTTT; CDR3 protein: CATLDAGISTDTQYF
J gene: TRBJ2-5; D gene: TRBD2; clone size: .; V gene: TRBV5-1; CDR3 DNA: TGCGCCAGCAACCCGGGACTAGACCAAGAGACCCAGTACTTC; CDR3 protein: CASNPGLDQETQYF
J gene: TRBJ2-4; D gene: .; clone size: .; V gene: TRBV5-6; CDR3 DNA: TGTGCCAGCAGCTCAACCGCAGCGGACATTCAGTACTTC; CDR3 protein: CASSSTAADIQYF
J gene: TRBJ1-2; D gene: .; clone size: .; V gene: TRBV28; CDR3 DNA: TGTGCCAGCTCCTCAGGTGGGGGGCACTATGGCTACACCTTC; CDR3 protein: CASSSGGGHYGYTF